One sample yielded the 9 T cell receptor beta chains listed below, sequenced in a study of tumor and adjacent non-tumor tissue in lung cancer. The template was RNA from unsorted bulk tissue. More than 3 cm separated this lung sample from the edge of the tumor. Three rounds of nested PCR, following a modified ARM-PCR protocol, produced the TCRbeta library. TCRdb re-analysed the multiplex PCR reads in MiXCR, keeping a single row per CDR3 protein. The sample lists about 48,000 distinct CDR3 sequences, 64% occurring once. The specimen sequenced was distant non-tumor lung tissue. The receptors shown here come from a woman aged 65 to 85 with non-small cell lung cancer.

This clonotype was detected ten times or more. The V gene is TRBV20-1, the J gene TRBJ1-1, with D uncertain. Per the germline V gene, CDR1 is DFQATT and CDR2 is SNEGSKA (reference sequence). The length of the CDR3 is 13 residues. In DNA form, the CDR3 reads TGCAGCGAGGTACCCGATCTGAACACTGAAGCTTTCTTT. This gives the protein CSEVPDLNTEAFF.

This clonotype was recorded at least ten times. CDR3 in DNA: TGCGCCAGCAGCTTGGCCGGGACGAATCAAGAGACCCAGTACTTC. Translating it yields CASSLAGTNQETQYF. This chain uses TRBV5-1 with TRBJ2-5; D may be TRBD1 or TRBD2 (5 bases each). The germline gives CDR1 SGHRS, CDR2 YFSETQ. V dropped 0 bases and J dropped 2 bases, with 11 bases sitting between them. The CDR3 runs to 15 residues.

Concerning this clonotype itself: Sequence at one end of the junction differs from germline and may be a read error. J is TRBJ2-1 and V is TRBV5-4; D unclear. Germline lookup yields CDR1 SGHNT and CDR2 YYREEE (reference sequence). There are 11 residues in the CDR3. The CDR3 region has the DNA TGTGTCAGCAGTTTGGTCAGTGAGCAGTTCTTC. This gives the protein CVSSLVSEQFF. Filled out from reference TRBV5-4 and TRBJ2-1, the complete variable domain reads ETGVTQSPTHLIKTRGQQVTLRCSSQSGHNTVSWYQQALGQGPQFIFQYYREEENGRGNFPPRFSGLQFPNYSSELNVNALELDDSALYLCVSSLVSEQFFGPGTRLTVL.

Of note for this clonotype: Since a much larger clone is just one base distant, this may be a read error. This chain links TRBV7-9 with TRBJ2-5; TRBD2 agrees at 8 bases. V was pared by 4 bases and J by 3 bases, with 19 bases of the junction left unmatched. Germline V gene sequence: CDR1 SEHNR, CDR2 FQNEAQ (reference sequence). The CDR3 has 19 amino acids. The DNA of the CDR3 is TGTGCCAGCAGCTACCGTCTTAACGGGAGGGCCGAGGCGAAAGAGACCCAGTACTTC. It specifies CASSYRLNGRAEAKETQYF.

This clonotype was seen ten or more times. The chain carries TRBV6-2 or TRBV6-3 and TRBJ2-1, with D hard to call. Germline CDR1 MNHEY, CDR2 SVGEGT. Trimming removed 6 bases at V and 2 bases at J, with 8 bases between. This CDR3 has 13 amino acids. The CDR3 region has the DNA TGTGCCAGCAGCCGACGGCCCTACAATGAGCAGTTCTTC. Protein: CASSRRPYNEQFF.

This clonotype was recorded a few times. Possible read error: a much larger clone is one base away. The chain links TRBV5-4 to TRBJ2-5; a weak D match, TRBD1 (5 bases). V gave up 1 base and J gave up 1 base, with 8 bases separating them. The CDR3 loop spans 14 amino acids. From germline, CDR1 is SGHNT and CDR2 YYREEE (reference sequence). This chain's CDR3 is CASSLQDIQETQYF. Written as DNA, the CDR3 is TGTGCCAGCAGCTTGCAGGACATCCAAGAGACCCAGTACTTC.

The sample holds many counts of this clonotype. The rearrangement joins TRBV10-3 to TRBJ2-1; D is undetermined. CDR3 size: 13 residues. The germline V gene encodes CDR1 ENHRY and CDR2 SYGVKD. V shed 0 bases and J shed 13 bases, with 13 bases lying between them. CDR3 amino acids: CAISESQDLNQFF. The CDR3 DNA follows: TGTGCCATCAGTGAGTCGCAGGACCTAAATCAGTTCTTC.

The chain links TRBV4-1 to TRBJ2-2; D possibly uses TRBD1 or TRBD2 (5 bases each). V shed 1 base and J shed 5 bases, with 20 bases lying between them. The germline V gene has CDR1 MGHRA and CDR2 YSYEKL. The CDR3 consists of 18 residues. The CDR3 reads CASSQVFRGSGKTGELFF. The CDR3 nucleotides are TGCGCCAGCAGCCAAGTCTTTCGGGGCTCGGGTAAGACCGGGGAGCTGTTTTTT.

The V and J genes are TRBV7-3 and TRBJ2-1; 9 bases are shared with TRBD2. Trimming cost V 6 bases and J 0 bases; bases outside gene matches: 3. The CDR3 has 15 residues. Germline V gene sequence: CDR1 SGHTA, CDR2 FQGTGA. The CDR3 reads CASSPSGNSYNEQFF. In DNA form, the CDR3 reads TGTGCCAGCAGTCCTAGCGGGAACTCCTACAATGAGCAGTTCTTC.